These 3 T cell receptor beta chains were all obtained from the same sample, sequenced in a study of identical twins. TCRdb used MiXCR to reprocess the 5' RACE reads, holding one entry per CDR3 protein. The profile shows roughly 700,000 distinct CDR3 sequences, around 8.3% of them singletons. The sample was also reused in another study, on yellow fever vaccine responses in identical twins.

Source material: PBMCs. The source is a woman aged 18-35 years in good health.

The chain is built from TRBV5-1 and TRBJ1-1; no definite D call. The germline V gene encodes CDR1 SGHRS and CDR2 YFSETQ. The CDR3 is 15 residues long. Between the trimmed V and J ends, which lost 0 bases and 3 bases, there was a span of 12 bases. The CDR3 loop reads CASSLGWVSDTEAFF. The DNA for the CDR3 is TGCGCCAGCAGCTTGGGCTGGGTTAGTGACACTGAAGCTTTCTTT.

This clonotype has ten or more counts. The CDR3 DNA sequence: TGTGCCAGCAGTTCTGGAGGGGGCGGCTACACCTTC. Its translation: CASSSGGGGYTF. This sequence joins TRBV12-3 or TRBV12-4 and TRBJ1-2; 7 bases map to TRBD1. The CDR3 loop spans 12 amino acids. J lost 8 bases, V lost 4 bases, and 4 bases had no gene match.

The chain joins TRBV6-6 to TRBJ2-2, with D hard to call. V was shortened by 5 bases and J by 6 bases, with 10 bases between the two germline ends. In germline, CDR1 is MNHNY, CDR2 SVGAGI (reference sequence). The CDR3 runs 13 residues. The CDR3 coding sequence is TGTGCCAGCAGTATATTTAGTTCCGGGGAGCTGTTTTTT. Its protein is CASSIFSSGELFF.